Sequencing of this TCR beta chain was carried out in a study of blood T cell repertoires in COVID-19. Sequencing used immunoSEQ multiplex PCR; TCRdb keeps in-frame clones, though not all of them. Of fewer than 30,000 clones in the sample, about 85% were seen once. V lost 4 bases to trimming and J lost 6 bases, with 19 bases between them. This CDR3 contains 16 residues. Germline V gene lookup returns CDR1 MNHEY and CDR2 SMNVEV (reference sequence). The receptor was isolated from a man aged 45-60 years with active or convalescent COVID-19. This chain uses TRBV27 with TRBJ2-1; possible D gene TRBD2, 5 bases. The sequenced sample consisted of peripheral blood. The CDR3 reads CASSSPPGQRLNEQFF. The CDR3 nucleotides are TGTGCCAGCAGTTCCCCCCCCGGGCAGCGGCTCAATGAGCAGTTCTTC.